The 25 T cell receptor beta chains presented below share a single source sample, sequenced in a study of T cells in Graves' hyperthyroidism and ophthalmopathy. Amplification targeted TCR beta CDR3 regions from RNA transcripts. HTBI primers were the set used in a first-round RT-PCR of the TCR CDR3. One entry per CDR3 protein, called by TCRdb with MiXCR from the multiplex PCR reads. The table has hundreds of thousands of distinct CDR3 sequences, approximately 36% seen once; the top ten hold approximately 31%. The sequencing input was blood. These receptors were obtained from a woman aged 40 to 50 with Graves' hyperthyroidism.

The chain couples TRBV7-2 to TRBJ1-5; a weak D match, TRBD1 (6 bases). Trimming removed 9 bases from V and 7 bases from J, with 13 bases in between. Germline V gene sequence: CDR1 SGHTA, CDR2 FQGNSA. The CDR3 is made up of 12 amino acids. The CDR3 DNA is TGTGCCAGTGCAGGGGTTGGGCAGCCCCAGCATTTT. Protein product: CASAGVGQPQHF.

This clonotype occurred many times. An end of the junction does not agree with germline; a read error may underlie this. V and J are TRBV29-1 and TRBJ1-3, with D uncertain. CDR3 size: 13 residues. From germline, CDR1 is SQVTM and CDR2 ANQGSEA. This chain's CDR3 is CGVVKGGGNTIYF. Written as DNA, the CDR3 is TGCGGCGTGGTGAAGGGAGGCGGAAACACCATATATTTT.

The chain employs TRBV7-3 and TRBJ1-5; D is unclear. The CDR3 consists of 14 residues. Between the trimmed V and J ends, which lost 2 bases and 6 bases, there was a span of 11 bases. Germline CDR1 is SGHTA and CDR2 is FQGTGA. The CDR3 here is CASSLDGKVQPQHF. As DNA, the CDR3 is TGTGCCAGCAGCTTAGACGGGAAGGTTCAGCCCCAGCATTTT.

CDR3 in amino acids: CASSSFGTEAFF. The DNA for the CDR3 is TGTGCCAGCAGTTCCTTTGGCACTGAAGCTTTCTTT. The chain joins TRBV7-2 to TRBJ1-1, with D unresolved. The V gene lost 6 bases and the J gene lost 4 bases, with 9 bases spanning the gap. Germline V gene data show CDR1 as SGHTA and CDR2 as FQGNSA. This CDR3 has 12 amino acids.

V is TRBV6-5 and J is TRBJ1-2; D call uncertain. The V end was cut by 4 bases, the J end by 4 bases, with 10 bases between. CDR1 MNHEY and CDR2 SVGAGI come from the germline V gene. CDR3 length: 13 residues. In DNA form, the CDR3 reads TGTGCCAGCAGTTCGTTAGTTTTCTATGGCTACACCTTC. Translated: CASSSLVFYGYTF.

This clonotype has a handful of counts. The J gene is TRBJ1-1, the V gene TRBV19; D remains unclear. Trimming pared 4 bases from V and 0 bases from J, leaving 9 bases between. CDR1 and CDR2 from the germline V gene are LNHDA and SQIVND (reference sequence). The CDR3 length is 14 residues. The CDR3 region has the DNA TGTGCCAGTAGTAGTTCCGTCATGAACACTGAAGCTTTCTTT. Translated, it gives CASSSSVMNTEAFF. The full variable domain, its missing parts supplied by reference TRBV19 and TRBJ1-1, is DGGITQSPKYLFRKEGQNVTLSCEQNLNHDAMYWYRQDPGQGLRLIYYSQIVNDFQKGDIAEGYSVSREKKESFPLTVTSAQKNPTAFYLCASSSSVMNTEAFFGQGTRLTVV.

In its sample, this clonotype was seen a few times. The V call is TRBV15, the J call TRBJ1-1, with D unclear. CDR3 length equals 12 residues. Germline V gene sequence: CDR1 LNHNV, CDR2 YYDKDF (reference sequence). The V and J ends lost 0 bases and 8 bases respectively, with 7 bases between them. CDR3 region: CATSRDRTEAFF. The CDR3 DNA reads TGTGCCACCAGCAGAGATCGTACAGAAGCTTTCTTT.

This clonotype was seen many times. The V and J genes are TRBV5-1 and TRBJ1-1; TRBD1 matches 7 bases. Germline CDR1 reads SGHRS; CDR2 reads YFSETQ. CDR3 length: 14 residues. Unmatched junction bases numbered 2, after V lost 3 bases and J lost 0 bases. In nucleotides, the CDR3 is TGCGCCAGCAGCTGGGACAGCTTGAACACTGAAGCTTTCTTT. It encodes CASSWDSLNTEAFF.

The gene calls are TRBV7-2 and TRBJ1-1, with TRBD1 matching over 7 bases. The CDR3 contains 17 residues. Looked up from germline, CDR1 is SGHTA and CDR2 is FQGNSA. V was pared by 2 bases and J by 1 base, with 10 bases of the junction left unmatched. CDR3 amino acids: CASSLFGRGVRNTEAFF. CDR3 DNA: TGTGCCAGCAGCTTATTTGGCAGGGGGGTCCGGAACACTGAAGCTTTCTTT.

The V call is TRBV10-3, the J call TRBJ2-3; 7 bases align to TRBD1. CDR3 length equals 15 residues. V shed 3 bases and J 1 base; nucleotides not matched to a gene: 4. Germline V gives CDR1 ENHRY, CDR2 SYGVKD. For the CDR3, the DNA is TGTGCCATCAGTGATTGGGACAGAGGCACAGATACGCAGTATTTT. It yields the protein CAISDWDRGTDTQYF.

Points on this clonotype: The CDR3 does not end in the conserved phenylalanine or tryptophan, so this is likely a read error. The V and J genes are TRBV10-3 and TRBJ1-5; unclear D gene. V gave up 4 bases and J gave up 5 bases, with 15 bases separating them. Germline V CDR1 and CDR2: ENHRY, SYGVKD. This CDR3 is built from 15 residues. The CDR3 DNA is TGTGCCATCAGTGCTTCGGACGAAAGTCATCAGCCCCAGCATTCT. This translates into CAISASDESHQPQHS.

This sequence joins TRBV20-1 and TRBJ1-2; 7 positions agree with TRBD1. The CDR3 sequence is 15 residues long. The V gene end was trimmed by 3 bases and the J gene end by 0 bases; junction bases not matched to a gene: 7. The V gene's germline CDR1 is DFQATT and CDR2 SNEGSKA (reference sequence). The CDR3 coding sequence is TGCAGTGCTAGGAACAGGGGCGAAACTAACTATGGCTACACCTTC. Its protein product is CSARNRGETNYGYTF.

This chain links TRBV2 with TRBJ1-5, with D maybe TRBD1 (5 bases). The CDR3 spans 12 residues. The ends were cut back, 6 bases at V and 10 bases at J, with 13 bases in the middle. Germline CDR1 and CDR2: SNHLY and FYNNEI. CDR3 coding DNA: TGTGCCAGCAGACTCTTGGGGGGACCCCAGCATTTT. As protein: CASRLLGGPQHF.

This chain uses TRBV7-2 with TRBJ2-7; 7 nucleotides match TRBD2. CDR1 and CDR2 (germline): SGHTA, FQGNSA. With V trimmed by 5 bases and J by 2 bases, 18 bases remained unmatched. The length of the CDR3 is 18 residues. Here the CDR3 reads CASSPVTGTSAIPYEQYF. The DNA for the CDR3 is TGTGCCAGCAGCCCCGTAACGGGTACTAGCGCGATTCCCTACGAGCAGTACTTC.

Only a few counts were recorded for this clonotype. This sequence joins TRBV7-2 and TRBJ1-1, with D perhaps matching TRBD1 (5 bases). The CDR3 contains 16 residues. With 1 base removed from V and 1 base from J, the gap between germline ends came to 13 bases. Germline V gene sequence: CDR1 SGHTA, CDR2 FQGNSA. The CDR3 DNA sequence: TGTGCCAGCAGCTTAGGAGGGGCTAGGGGGAACACTGAAGCTTTCTTT. As protein: CASSLGGARGNTEAFF. Supplemented by reference TRBV7-2 and TRBJ1-1, the full variable domain reads GAGVSQSPSNKVTEKGKDVELRCDPISGHTALYWYRQSLGQGLEFLIYFQGNSAPDKSGLPSDRFSAERTGGSVSTLTIQRTQQEDSAVYLCASSLGGARGNTEAFFGQGTRLTVV.

This clonotype came up a few times. This chain links TRBV6-6 with TRBJ1-5; D may be TRBD1 (6 bases). The germline CDR1 and CDR2 sequences are MNHNY and SVGAGI (reference sequence). The CDR3 has 14 amino acids. Trimming cost V 6 bases and J 5 bases, with 14 bases left between them. The CDR3 sequence is CASRQGWGDQPQHF. For the CDR3, the DNA is TGTGCCAGCAGACAGGGTTGGGGGGATCAGCCCCAGCATTTT.

Only a few counts were recorded for this clonotype. The chain uses TRBV4-3 and TRBJ2-2; the D is unclear. Germline CDR1 LGHNA, CDR2 YSLEER. Trimming cost V 4 bases and J 6 bases, with 9 bases left between them. CDR3 length: 13 residues. The CDR3 sequence is CASSPLESGELFF. The CDR3 DNA follows: TGCGCCAGCAGCCCCCTAGAGTCCGGGGAGCTGTTTTTT.

There are a few counts of this clonotype. The chain uses TRBV7-2 and TRBJ2-1; 9 bases are a match to TRBD1. J lost 6 bases, V lost 6 bases, and 12 bases had no gene match. Germline loops: CDR1 SGHTA, CDR2 FQGNSA. This CDR3 region has 16 residues. CDR3 residues: CASRWNEQGAFNEQFF. CDR3 in DNA: TGTGCCAGCAGATGGAATGAACAGGGGGCCTTCAATGAGCAGTTCTTC.

This clonotype has a count of ten or more. The chain employs TRBV5-1 and TRBJ2-7, with D perhaps assigned TRBD1 or TRBD2 (5 bases each). Germline CDR1 is SGHRS and CDR2 is YFSETQ. V dropped 4 bases and J dropped 3 bases, with 20 bases sitting between them. The CDR3 is 16 residues long. The CDR3 DNA reads as TGCGCCAGCAGCCAAGCCGGACTGGTCACAGGCTACGAGCAGTACTTC. This sequence encodes CASSQAGLVTGYEQYF.

A word on this clonotype: No conserved phenylalanine or tryptophan ends this CDR3, so it is likely a read error. V usage is TRBV5-5 and J usage is TRBJ1-6; TRBD1 aligns across 9 bases. The length of the CDR3 is 16 residues. Germline V gene sequence: CDR1 SGHKS, CDR2 YYEKEE (reference sequence). The chain's CDR3 is CASSFMDRGRNSPLHL. The CDR3 DNA follows: TGTGCCAGCAGCTTCATGGACAGGGGTCGGAATTCCCCCCTCCACCTT.

The chain combines TRBV7-8 with TRBJ2-2; D remains ambiguous. The CDR3 is made up of 15 amino acids. Germline CDR1 SGHVS, CDR2 FQNEAQ. Between the trimmed V and J ends, which lost 4 bases and 7 bases, there was a span of 16 bases. The CDR3 region has the DNA TGTGCCAGCAGCTCCGCGGCCGAGCCTCACGGGGAGCTGTTTTTT. It encodes CASSSAAEPHGELFF. Full variable domain (missing parts from reference TRBV7-8 and TRBJ2-2): GAGVSQSPRYKVAKRGQDVALRCDPISGHVSLFWYQQALGQGPEFLTYFQNEAQLDKSGLPSDRFFAERPEGSVSTLKIQRTQQEDSAVYLCASSSAAEPHGELFFGEGSRLTVL.

A word on this clonotype: The missing conserved phenylalanine or tryptophan at the end of this CDR3 makes a read error likely. This chain links TRBV10-3 with TRBJ1-2, with unresolved D. The CDR3 has 13 amino acids. Germline-derived CDR1 and CDR2 are ENHRY and SYGVKD. Here the CDR3 DNA reads TGTGCCAGCAGTTCGGGCCCAAACTATGGCTACACCTCC. Protein: CASSSGPNYGYTS.

The table lists this clonotype with a few counts. V usage is TRBV7-9 and J usage is TRBJ2-6; 11 bases match TRBD1. In germline, CDR1 is SEHNR, CDR2 FQNEAQ (reference sequence). The CDR3 consists of 19 residues. V was pared by 8 bases and J by 1 base, with 13 bases of the junction left unmatched. CDR3 sequence reads: CASRPPPGQGGSGANVLTF. The CDR3 nucleotides are TGTGCCAGCCGCCCCCCCCCGGGACAGGGGGGATCTGGGGCCAACGTCCTGACTTTC.

This chain uses TRBV25-1 with TRBJ1-5, with D unclear. This CDR3 has 15 amino acids. The germline V and J ends were trimmed by 3 bases and 3 bases, with 12 bases remaining between them. Per germline, CDR1 MGHDK and CDR2 SYGVNS. The CDR3, as DNA: TGTGCCAGCAGTGATGGAGCCCCTCTCAATCAGCCCCAGCATTTT. Residues: CASSDGAPLNQPQHF.

Comment on this clonotype: It is unclear where the CDR3 begins or ends on the DNA, so no DNA is shown, and the CDR3 is as TCRdb lists it. The chain is built from TRBV5-5 and TRBJ1-1; the D segment call TRBD1 is taken from the table without a DNA check. The length of the CDR3 is 12 amino acids, counting both ends. Germline CDR1 SGHKS, CDR2 YYEKEE (reference sequence). CDR3 sequence: CASSPVGQGTFF.